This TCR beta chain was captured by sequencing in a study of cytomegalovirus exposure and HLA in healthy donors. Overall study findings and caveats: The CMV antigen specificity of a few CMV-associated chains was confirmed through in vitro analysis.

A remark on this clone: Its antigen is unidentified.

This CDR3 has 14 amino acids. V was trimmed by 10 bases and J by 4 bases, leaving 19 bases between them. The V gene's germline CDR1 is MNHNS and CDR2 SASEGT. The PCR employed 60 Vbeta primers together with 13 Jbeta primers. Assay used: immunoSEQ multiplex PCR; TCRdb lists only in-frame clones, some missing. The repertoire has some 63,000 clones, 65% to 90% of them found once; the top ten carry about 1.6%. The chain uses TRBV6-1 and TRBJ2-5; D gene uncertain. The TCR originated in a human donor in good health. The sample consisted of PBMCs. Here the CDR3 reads CATGYLGLRETQYF. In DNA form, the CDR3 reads TGTGCCACGGGTTACTTAGGATTAAGAGAGACCCAGTACTTC.